This T cell receptor (beta chain) was observed in a study of Ad26.COV2.S vaccination and SARS-CoV-2 variants. At the level of the study: Ad26.COV2.S given intramuscularly, once or twice 56 days apart. Study-wide results and caveats: Individuals receiving vaccine had higher spike-specific TCR breadth than placebo recipients did. Analyses that measured TCR breadth and depth may have underestimated total T cell responses.

Trimming removed 1 base from V and 1 base from J, with 4 bases in between. The CDR3 consists of 13 residues. Germline V lookup: CDR1 GTSNPN, CDR2 SVGIG (reference sequence). Treatment meaning: 15 to 20 received Ad26.COV2.S at low or high dose, single or two shots; 5 received placebo; per-sample allocation not given. Collection of samples fell on day 63 after the first vaccine or placebo injection. Ad26 vector vaccine expressed Wuhan-strain SARS-CoV-2 spike. In the case of this clone: Its specificity is not known.

The data were produced by immunoSEQ multiplex PCR, yet TCRdb's version contains in-frame clones alone and is incomplete. The repertoire has roughly 700,000 clones, more than 80% of them found once; the top ten carry about 1.5%. The clonotype comes from a person aged 18 to 59 who received the Ad26.COV2.S COVID-19 vaccine or a placebo. The sample here was peripheral blood, taken in a trial of Ad26.COV2.S vaccine versus placebo. This chain joins TRBV30 and TRBJ2-2; D ambiguous. The CDR3 here is CAWSAQNTGELFF. The CDR3 bases are TGTGCCTGGAGTGCCCAGAACACCGGGGAGCTGTTTTTT.